This T cell receptor (beta chain) was captured in a study of cytomegalovirus exposure and HLA in healthy donors. Study as a whole: A previous analysis identified 95 million to 140 million unique TCR beta sequences derived from around 200 million T cells. Study-wide results and caveats: It was only CMV serostatus that was available as immune exposure information.

A word on this clone: Its antigen is currently unknown.

Per germline, CDR1 SGHKS and CDR2 YYEKEE (reference sequence). The ends lost 2 bases at V and 4 bases at J; junction bases unmatched: 5. There are 15 residues in the CDR3. The PCR contained 60 Vbeta and 13 Jbeta primers. TCRdb's table, derived via immunoSEQ multiplex PCR, lists solely in-frame clones and lacks some. This sample carries some 200,000 clones, around 74% of them seen once, and the ten largest clones take roughly 1.4%. Material: PBMCs. The receptor was isolated from a girl under 18 in good health and CMV-seropositive. V is TRBV5-5 and J is TRBJ2-2, with 7 bases matching TRBD1. CDR3 nucleotide sequence: TGTGCCAGCAGCTTACCGGGACAGATCACCGGGGAGCTGTTTTTT. Translating it yields CASSLPGQITGELFF.